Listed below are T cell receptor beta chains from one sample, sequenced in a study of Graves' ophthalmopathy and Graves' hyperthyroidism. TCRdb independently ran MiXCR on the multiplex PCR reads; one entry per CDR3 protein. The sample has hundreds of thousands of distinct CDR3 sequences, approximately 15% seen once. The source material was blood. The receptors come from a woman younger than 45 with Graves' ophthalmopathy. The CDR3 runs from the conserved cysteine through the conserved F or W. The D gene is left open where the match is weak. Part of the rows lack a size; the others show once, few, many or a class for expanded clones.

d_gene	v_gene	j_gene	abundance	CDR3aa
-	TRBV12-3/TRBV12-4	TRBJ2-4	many	CASSLDGSWSIQYF
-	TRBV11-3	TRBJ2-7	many	CASSLDEVSLYEQYF
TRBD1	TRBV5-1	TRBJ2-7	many	CASSSGTGANEQYF
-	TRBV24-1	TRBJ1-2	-	CATSDLGGANYGYTF
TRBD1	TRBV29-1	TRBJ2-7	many	CSVEVTGPTYEQYF
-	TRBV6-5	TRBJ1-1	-	CASSLVTGPRNTEAFF
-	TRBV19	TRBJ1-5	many	CASGLGSRGNQPQHF
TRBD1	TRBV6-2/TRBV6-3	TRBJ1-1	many	CASSKPGQGVVTEAFF
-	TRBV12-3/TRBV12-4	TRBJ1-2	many	CASSPDGTARYGYTF
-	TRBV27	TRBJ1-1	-	CASSLSIRGVDTEAFF
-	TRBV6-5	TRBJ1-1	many	CASSYSKLGGWVTEAFF
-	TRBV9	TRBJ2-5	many	CASTSGGYDETQYF
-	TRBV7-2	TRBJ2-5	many	CASSSYPGAEETQYF
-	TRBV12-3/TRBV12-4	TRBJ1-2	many	CASSSRRVGYTF
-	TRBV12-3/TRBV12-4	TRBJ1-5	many	CASSLGGAWQPQHF
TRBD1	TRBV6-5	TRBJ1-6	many	CASSYSTGDNSPLHF
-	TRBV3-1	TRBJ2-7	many	CASSQRHREGYEQYF
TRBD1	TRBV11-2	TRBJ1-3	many	CASSSRTGLSGNTIYF
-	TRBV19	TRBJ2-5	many	CASRKSGQQETQYF
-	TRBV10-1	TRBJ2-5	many	CASSDGSRKQETQYF
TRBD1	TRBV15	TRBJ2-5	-	CATSRGTGVESQYF
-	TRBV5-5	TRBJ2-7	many	CASSLRPRETYEQYF
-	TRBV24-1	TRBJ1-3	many	CATSDGSLSSGNTIYF
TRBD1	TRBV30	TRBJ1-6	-	CAWSVLGQGNSPLHF
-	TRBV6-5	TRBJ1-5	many	CASSYPMGEYSNQPQHF
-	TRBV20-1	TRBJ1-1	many	CSARGAAGTTEAFF
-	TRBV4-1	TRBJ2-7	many	CASSQEGLRRSSYEQYF
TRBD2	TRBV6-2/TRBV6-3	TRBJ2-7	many	CATQPGGIGIEQYF